The present entry profiles one T cell receptor (beta chain) with its context. There is no known antigen for this receptor. No base-level quality is on record; no much larger clone is a single base apart. The data stem from a study of blood T cell repertoires in COVID-19 (dated by TCRdb to 2020 to 2021). About the full investigation: Samples covering the acute and convalescent phases of COVID-19 were provided by collaborators in the United States, Italy and Spain. The prospective study material was composed of cDNA or gDNA derived from T cells, B-cell-depleted T cells, or PBMCs. Subjects who had been exposed to COVID-19, were actively infected with it, or had recovered from it provided the deeply sampled blood TCRbeta repertoires that made up the dataset. The repertoires were made available in a free public database intended to serve as a resource for research on the immune response to SARS-CoV-2. The samples were drawn from two sources: the first 160 participants of the ongoing ImmuneRACE study, and fewer than 1,500 subjects contributed by 6 global collaborators. The sample metadata nearly always contained a de-identified subject ID, COVID-19 status, age in years and sex. Where HLA class I and class II types were available, the types were taken from metadata supplied by the sample provider, not from assay-based typing.

The immunoSEQ Assay, a bias-controlled multiplex PCR, was used to amplify TCRbeta CDR3 regions from genomic DNA. Per the authors' processing: Within the assay, amplification of reference gene primers was used to estimate how many nucleated cells each sample contained. To quantify the absolute abundance of each unique TCRbeta CDR3 rearrangement, sequence reads were collapsed and filtered. For each sample, productive Simpson clonality was calculated as the square root of Simpson's diversity index across productive rearrangements. As stored in TCRdb, this immuneACCESS dataset retains in-frame rearrangements with V and J assigned. A fraction of the clones does not appear; measured against another copy, unresolved V genes explain less than half of the discrepancy, and the remainder lacks a known reason. Clonal size and the V and J genes are those of that table, whereas D and trimming came from the DNA. This sample gives about 200,000 clones in total; over 70% of them show up just once. 7.5% to 9% of the sample comes from the top ten.

V is reduced by 6 bases and J by 3 bases, leaving a spacing of 15 bases between them. CDR1 MGHDK and CDR2 SYGVNS were looked up in the germline V gene. The CDR3 contains 15 residues, cysteine and phenylalanine counted. Of all the DNA, just the CDR3 is kept, 45 bases in frame from base 1. Results the study describes overall, beyond this receptor: How much clinical and demographic metadata was included differed by source and by participant, and the metadata was provided uncurated.

The collaborating institutions used their own protocols to collect whole blood in K2EDTA tubes. For TCRbeta analysis, collaborators shipped samples in one of three forms: frozen whole blood, isolated PBMCs, or DNA extracted from either of those sample types. This receptor was identified in a woman aged 80 or over with acute or convalescent COVID-19. The chain is made from TRBV25-1 and TRBJ1-5, with a weak D call of TRBD1 (6 bases match). Sequencing was performed on peripheral blood. The base sequence is TGTGCCAGCAGCCAAACAGGGATTGACAATCAGCCCCAGCATTTT. Its product reads: CASSQTGIDNQPQHF. Full variable domain (CDR3 extended with the reference TRBV25-1 and TRBJ1-5 proteins): EADIYQTPRYLVIGTGKKITLECSQTMGHDKMYWYQQDPGMELHLIHYSYGVNSTEKGDLSSESTVSRIRTEHFPLTLESARPSHTSQYLCASSQTGIDNQPQHFGDGTRLSIL.